This T cell receptor beta chain emerged from a study of blood T cell repertoires in COVID-19. About the study: Samples of COVID-19 (acute and convalescent) were obtained from the United States, Italy and Spain.

In the original analysis: Amplification of reference gene primers was used by the study to estimate nucleated cell counts. TCRdb's table, derived via immunoSEQ multiplex PCR, lists solely in-frame clones and lacks some. V and J calls and clone size follow that table, whereas D and trimming were derived from the DNA. The sample shows around 28,000 clones, 89% of them seen only once. After removal of 5 bases from V and 2 bases from J, the junction contained 11 bases not matched to a gene. Germline V gives CDR1 SGHVS, CDR2 FNYEAQ. CDR3 length equals 18 residues. Specimen: peripheral blood. The clonotype was recovered from a man older than 75 with acute or convalescent COVID-19. The chain links TRBV7-6 to TRBJ2-6, with 8 bases that match TRBD2. The CDR3, as DNA: TGTGCCAGCAGCCTAACTCCGGGAGGGCAAACTGGGGCCAACGTCCTGACTTTC. Translated, it gives CASSLTPGGQTGANVLTF. Drawing the rest from reference TRBV7-6 and TRBJ2-6, the complete variable domain is GAGVSQSPRYKVTKRGQDVALRCDPISGHVSLYWYRQALGQGPEFLTYFNYEAQQDKSGLPNDRFSAERPEGSISTLTIQRTEQRDSAMYRCASSLTPGGQTGANVLTFGAGSRLTVL.